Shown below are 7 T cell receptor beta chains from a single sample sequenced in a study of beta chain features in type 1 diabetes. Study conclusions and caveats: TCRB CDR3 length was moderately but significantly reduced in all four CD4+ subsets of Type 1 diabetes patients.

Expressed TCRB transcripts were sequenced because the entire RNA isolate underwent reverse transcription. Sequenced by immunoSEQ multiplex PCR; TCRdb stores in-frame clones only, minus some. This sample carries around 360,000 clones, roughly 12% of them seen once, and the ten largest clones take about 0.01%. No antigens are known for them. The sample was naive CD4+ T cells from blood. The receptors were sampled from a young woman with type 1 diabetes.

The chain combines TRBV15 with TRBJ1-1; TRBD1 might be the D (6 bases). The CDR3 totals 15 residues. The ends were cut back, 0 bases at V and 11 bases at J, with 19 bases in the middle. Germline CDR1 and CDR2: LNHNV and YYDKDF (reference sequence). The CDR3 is CATSRDATGFRVAFF. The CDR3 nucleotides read TGTGCCACCAGCAGAGATGCTACAGGGTTCAGGGTCGCTTTCTTT.

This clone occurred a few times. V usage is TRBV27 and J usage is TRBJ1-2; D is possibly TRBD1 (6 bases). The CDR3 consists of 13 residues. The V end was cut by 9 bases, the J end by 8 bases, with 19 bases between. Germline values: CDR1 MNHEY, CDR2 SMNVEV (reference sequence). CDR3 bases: TGTGCCAGGAACCAGACAGGTTTTAAAGGCTACACCTTC. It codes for CARNQTGFKGYTF.

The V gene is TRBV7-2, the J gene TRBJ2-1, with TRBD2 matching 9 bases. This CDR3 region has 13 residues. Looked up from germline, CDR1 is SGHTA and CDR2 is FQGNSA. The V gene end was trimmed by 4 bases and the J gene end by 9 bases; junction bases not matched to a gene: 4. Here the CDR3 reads CASSWGLAAEQFF. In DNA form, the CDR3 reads TGTGCCAGCAGCTGGGGACTAGCCGCTGAGCAGTTCTTC.

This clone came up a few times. The CDR3 region has the DNA TGTGCCAGCAGTTTATTGGGACTAGGGGATAGCACAGATACGCAGTATTTT. This encodes CASSLLGLGDSTDTQYF. The rearrangement links TRBV28 to TRBJ2-3; TRBD2 agrees at 8 bases. Trimming took 1 base from V and 0 from J; bases not matched to a gene: 6. Germline V CDR1 and CDR2: MDHEN, SYDVKM. The CDR3 consists of 17 residues.

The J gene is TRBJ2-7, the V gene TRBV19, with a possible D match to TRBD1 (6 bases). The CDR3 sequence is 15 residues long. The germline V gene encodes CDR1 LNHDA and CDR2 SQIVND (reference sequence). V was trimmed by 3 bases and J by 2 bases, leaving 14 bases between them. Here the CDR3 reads CASSILPNRAYEQYF. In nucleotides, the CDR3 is TGTGCCAGTAGTATCCTACCGAACAGGGCCTACGAGCAGTACTTC.

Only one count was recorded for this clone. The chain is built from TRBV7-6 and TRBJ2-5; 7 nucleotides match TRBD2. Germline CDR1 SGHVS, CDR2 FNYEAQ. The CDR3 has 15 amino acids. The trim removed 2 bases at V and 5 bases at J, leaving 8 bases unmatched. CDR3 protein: CASSLFLARGETQYF. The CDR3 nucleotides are TGTGCCAGCAGCTTATTTCTAGCGCGGGGGGAGACCCAGTACTTC.

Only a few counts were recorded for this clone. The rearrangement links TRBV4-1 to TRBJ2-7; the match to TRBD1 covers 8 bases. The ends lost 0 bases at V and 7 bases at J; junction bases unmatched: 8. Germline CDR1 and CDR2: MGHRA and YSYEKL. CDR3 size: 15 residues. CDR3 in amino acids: CASSQDGQGTREQYF. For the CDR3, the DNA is TGCGCCAGCAGCCAAGACGGACAGGGTACGAGAGAGCAGTACTTC.